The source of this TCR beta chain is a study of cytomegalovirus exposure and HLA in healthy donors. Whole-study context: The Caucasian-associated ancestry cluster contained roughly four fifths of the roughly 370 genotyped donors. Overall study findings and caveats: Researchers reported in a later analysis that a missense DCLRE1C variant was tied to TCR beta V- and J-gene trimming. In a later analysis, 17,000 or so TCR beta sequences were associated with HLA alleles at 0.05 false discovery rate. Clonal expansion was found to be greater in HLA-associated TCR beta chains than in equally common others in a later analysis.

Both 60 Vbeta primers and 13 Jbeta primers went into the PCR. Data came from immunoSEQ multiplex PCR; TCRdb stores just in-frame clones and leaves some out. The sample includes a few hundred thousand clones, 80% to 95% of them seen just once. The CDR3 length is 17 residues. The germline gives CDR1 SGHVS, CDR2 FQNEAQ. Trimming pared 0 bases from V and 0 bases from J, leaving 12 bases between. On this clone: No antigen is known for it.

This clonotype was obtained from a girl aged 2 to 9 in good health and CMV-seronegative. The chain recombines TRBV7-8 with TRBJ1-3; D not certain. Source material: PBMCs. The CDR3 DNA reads TGTGCCAGCAGCTTAGCGCCAGGTTGGAACTCTGGAAACACCATATATTTT. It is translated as CASSLAPGWNSGNTIYF.